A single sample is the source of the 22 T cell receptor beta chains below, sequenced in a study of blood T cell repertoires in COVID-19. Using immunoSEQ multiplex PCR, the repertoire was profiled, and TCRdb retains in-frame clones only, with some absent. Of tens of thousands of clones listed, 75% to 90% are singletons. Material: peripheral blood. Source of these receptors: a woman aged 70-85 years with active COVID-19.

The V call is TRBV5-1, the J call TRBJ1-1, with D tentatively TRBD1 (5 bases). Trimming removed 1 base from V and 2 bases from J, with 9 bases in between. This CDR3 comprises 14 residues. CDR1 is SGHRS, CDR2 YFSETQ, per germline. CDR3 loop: CASSLTGHNTEAFF. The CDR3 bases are TGCGCCAGCAGCTTGACAGGCCATAACACTGAAGCTTTCTTT. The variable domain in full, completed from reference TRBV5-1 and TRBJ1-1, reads KAGVTQTPRYLIKTRGQQVTLSCSPISGHRSVSWYQQTPGQGLQFLFEYFSETQRNKGNFPGRFSGRQFSNSRSEMNVSTLELGDSALYLCASSLTGHNTEAFFGQGTRLTVV.

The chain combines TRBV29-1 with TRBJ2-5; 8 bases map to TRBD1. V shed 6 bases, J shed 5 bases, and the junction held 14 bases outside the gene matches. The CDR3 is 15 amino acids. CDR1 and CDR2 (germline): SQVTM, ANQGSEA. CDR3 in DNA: TGCAGCGTCGCAGGGGGCGCGACCCCCGTTGAGACCCAGTACTTC. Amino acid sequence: CSVAGGATPVETQYF.

For the CDR3, the DNA is TGCGCCAGCAGCGACGGGGATTTTAATGAAAAACTGTTTTTT. The encoded protein is CASSDGDFNEKLFF. The genes are TRBV5-1 and TRBJ1-4; D not resolved. The V gene's germline CDR1 is SGHRS and CDR2 YFSETQ. The CDR3 runs 14 residues. The ends were cut back, 4 bases at V and 4 bases at J, with 11 bases in the middle.

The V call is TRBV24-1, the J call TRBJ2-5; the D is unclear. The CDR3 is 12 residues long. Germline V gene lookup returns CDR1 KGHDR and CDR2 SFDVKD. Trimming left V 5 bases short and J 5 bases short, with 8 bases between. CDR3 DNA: TGTGCCACCAGTGGCCCCGGGGAGACCCAGTACTTC. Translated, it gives CATSGPGETQYF.

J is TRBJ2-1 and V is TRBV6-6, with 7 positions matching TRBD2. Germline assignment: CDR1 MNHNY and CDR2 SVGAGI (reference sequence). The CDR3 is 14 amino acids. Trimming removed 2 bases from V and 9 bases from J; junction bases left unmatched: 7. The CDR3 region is CASSYRLREGEQFF. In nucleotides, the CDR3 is TGTGCCAGCAGTTACCGCTTGAGGGAGGGTGAGCAGTTCTTC.

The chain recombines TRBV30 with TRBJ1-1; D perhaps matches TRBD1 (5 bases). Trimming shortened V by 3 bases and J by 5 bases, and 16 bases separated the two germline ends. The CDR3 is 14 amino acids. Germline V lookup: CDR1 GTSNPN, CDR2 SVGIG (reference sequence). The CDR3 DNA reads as TGTGCCTGGAGGGGGCAGGATCGGGTGACTGAAGCTTTCTTT. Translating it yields CAWRGQDRVTEAFF.

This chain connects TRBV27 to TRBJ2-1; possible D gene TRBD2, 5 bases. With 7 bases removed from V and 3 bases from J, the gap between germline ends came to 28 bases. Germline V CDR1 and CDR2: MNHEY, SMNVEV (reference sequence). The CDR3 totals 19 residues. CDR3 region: CASTRLADGGPNDYNEQFF. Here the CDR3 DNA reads TGTGCCAGCACCCGTCTAGCTGATGGTGGTCCCAACGACTACAATGAGCAGTTCTTC.

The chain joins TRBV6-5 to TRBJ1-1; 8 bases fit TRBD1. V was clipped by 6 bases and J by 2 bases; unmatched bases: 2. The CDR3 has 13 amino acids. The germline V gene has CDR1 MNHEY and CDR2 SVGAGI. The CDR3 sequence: CASRTGANTEAFF. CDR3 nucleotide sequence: TGTGCCAGCAGGACAGGGGCCAACACTGAAGCTTTCTTT.

The DNA for the CDR3 is TGCGCCAGCAGCTTGAGCCTAGCCAGTTCCTACGAGCAGTACTTC. It translates to CASSLSLASSYEQYF. This rearrangement joins TRBV5-1 to TRBJ2-7, with D perhaps matching TRBD2 (5 bases). Deletions cut 1 base from V and 1 base from J, with 12 bases between. The CDR3 length is 15 residues. CDR1 is SGHRS, CDR2 YFSETQ, per germline. The full variable domain, rest sourced from reference TRBV5-1 and TRBJ2-7, is KAGVTQTPRYLIKTRGQQVTLSCSPISGHRSVSWYQQTPGQGLQFLFEYFSETQRNKGNFPGRFSGRQFSNSRSEMNVSTLELGDSALYLCASSLSLASSYEQYFGPGTRLTVT.

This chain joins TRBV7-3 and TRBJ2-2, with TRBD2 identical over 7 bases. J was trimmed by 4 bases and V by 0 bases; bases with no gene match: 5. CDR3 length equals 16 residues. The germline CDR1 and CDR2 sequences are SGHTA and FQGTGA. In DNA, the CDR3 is TGTGCCAGCAGCTTAACGCGGGAGCGTTCCACCGGGGAGCTGTTTTTT. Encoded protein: CASSLTRERSTGELFF.

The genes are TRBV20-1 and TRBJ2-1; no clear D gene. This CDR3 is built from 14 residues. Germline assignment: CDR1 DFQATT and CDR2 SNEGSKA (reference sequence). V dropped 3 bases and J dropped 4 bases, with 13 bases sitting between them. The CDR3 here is CSASAPSGYNEQFF. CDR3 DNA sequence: TGCAGTGCTAGTGCCCCCTCCGGGTACAATGAGCAGTTCTTC.

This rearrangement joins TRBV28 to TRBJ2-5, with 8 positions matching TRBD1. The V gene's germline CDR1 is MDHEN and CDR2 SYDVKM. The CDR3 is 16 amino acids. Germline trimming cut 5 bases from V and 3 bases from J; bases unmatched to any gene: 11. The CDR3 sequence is CASSPYRQGKEETQYF. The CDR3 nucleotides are TGTGCCAGCAGTCCATATCGACAGGGGAAAGAAGAGACCCAGTACTTC.

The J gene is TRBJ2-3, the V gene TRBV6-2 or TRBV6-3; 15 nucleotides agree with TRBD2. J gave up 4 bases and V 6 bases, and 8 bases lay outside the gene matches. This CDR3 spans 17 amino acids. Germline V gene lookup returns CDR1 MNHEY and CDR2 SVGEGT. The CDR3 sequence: CASSTGLAGGFSDTQYF. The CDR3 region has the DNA TGTGCCAGCAGCACGGGACTAGCGGGAGGTTTTTCAGATACGCAGTATTTT.

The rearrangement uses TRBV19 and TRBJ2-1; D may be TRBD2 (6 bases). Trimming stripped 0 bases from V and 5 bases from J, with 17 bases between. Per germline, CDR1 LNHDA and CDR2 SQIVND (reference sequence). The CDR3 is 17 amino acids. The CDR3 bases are TGTGCCAGTAGTATAGATGCTAACCTAGCGACCCACAATGAGCAGTTCTTC. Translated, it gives CASSIDANLATHNEQFF.

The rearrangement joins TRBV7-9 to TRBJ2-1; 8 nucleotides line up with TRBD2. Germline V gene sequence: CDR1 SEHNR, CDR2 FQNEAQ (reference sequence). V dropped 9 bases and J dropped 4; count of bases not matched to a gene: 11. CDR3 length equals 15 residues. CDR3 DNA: TGTGCCAGTCCCCCAGGGAGCGGGAGTTACAATGAGCAGTTCTTC. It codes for CASPPGSGSYNEQFF.

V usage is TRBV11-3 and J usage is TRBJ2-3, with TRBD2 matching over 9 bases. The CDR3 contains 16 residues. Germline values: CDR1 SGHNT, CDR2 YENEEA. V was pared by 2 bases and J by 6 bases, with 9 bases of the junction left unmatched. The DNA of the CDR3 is TGTGCCAGCAGCTTAACGAGCGGGAGGTTCATTGATACGCAGTATTTT. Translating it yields CASSLTSGRFIDTQYF. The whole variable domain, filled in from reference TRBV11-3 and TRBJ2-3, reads EAGVVQSPRYKIIEKKQPVAFWCNPISGHNTLYWYLQNLGQGPELLIRYENEEAVDDSQLPKDRFSAERLKGVDSTLKIQPAELGDSAVYLCASSLTSGRFIDTQYFGPGTRLTVL.

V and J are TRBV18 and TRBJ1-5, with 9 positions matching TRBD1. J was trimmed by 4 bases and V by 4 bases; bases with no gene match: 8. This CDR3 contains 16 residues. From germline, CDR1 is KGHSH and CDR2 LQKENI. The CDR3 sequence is CASSLQGALGNQPQHF. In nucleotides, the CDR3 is TGTGCCAGCTCACTACAGGGGGCCTTGGGTAATCAGCCCCAGCATTTT.

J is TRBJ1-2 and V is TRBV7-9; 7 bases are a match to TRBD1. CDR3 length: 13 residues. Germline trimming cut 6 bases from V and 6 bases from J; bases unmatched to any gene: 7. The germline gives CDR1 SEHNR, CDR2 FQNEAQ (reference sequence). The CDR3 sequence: CASSSTGDDGYTF. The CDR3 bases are TGTGCCAGCAGTTCTACAGGGGACGATGGCTACACCTTC.

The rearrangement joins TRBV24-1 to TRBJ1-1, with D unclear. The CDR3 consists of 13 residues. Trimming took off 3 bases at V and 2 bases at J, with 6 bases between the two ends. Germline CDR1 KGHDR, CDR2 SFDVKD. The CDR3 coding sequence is TGTGCCACCAGTGATCACAGAAACACTGAAGCTTTCTTT. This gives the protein CATSDHRNTEAFF.

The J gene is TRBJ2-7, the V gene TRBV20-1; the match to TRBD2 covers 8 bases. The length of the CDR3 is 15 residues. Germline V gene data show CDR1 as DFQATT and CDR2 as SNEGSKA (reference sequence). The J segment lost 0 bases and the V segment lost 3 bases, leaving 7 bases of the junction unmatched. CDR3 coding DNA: TGCAGTGCTAGTCCTAGCGGGTCGTCCTCCTACGAGCAGTACTTC. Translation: CSASPSGSSSYEQYF.

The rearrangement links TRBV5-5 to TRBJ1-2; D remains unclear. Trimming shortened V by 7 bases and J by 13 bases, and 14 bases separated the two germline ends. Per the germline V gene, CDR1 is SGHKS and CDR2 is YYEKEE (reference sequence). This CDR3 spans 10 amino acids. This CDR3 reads CASGQLQPTF. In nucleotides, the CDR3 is TGTGCCAGCGGGCAGCTCCAACCCACCTTC. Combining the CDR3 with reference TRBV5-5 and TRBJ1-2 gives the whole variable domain DAGVTQSPTHLIKTRGQQVTLRCSPISGHKSVSWYQQVLGQGPQFIFQYYEKEERGRGNFPDRFSARQFPNYSSELNVNALLLGDSALYLCASGQLQPTFGSGTRLTVV.

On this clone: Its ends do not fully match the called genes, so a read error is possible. The CDR3 sequence is CANSKTEAITDTQYF. The CDR3, as DNA: TGTGCCAATAGTAAGACCGAGGCGATCACAGATACGCAGTATTTT. The V call is TRBV19, the J call TRBJ2-3; D is uncertain. This CDR3 spans 15 amino acids. From germline, CDR1 is LNHDA and CDR2 SQIVND (reference sequence). The whole variable domain, filled in from reference TRBV19 and TRBJ2-3, reads DGGITQSPKYLFRKEGQNVTLSCEQNLNHDAMYWYRQDPGQGLRLIYYSQIVNDFQKGDIAEGYSVSREKKESFPLTVTSAQKNPTAFYLCANSKTEAITDTQYFGPGTRLTVL.